A single T cell receptor beta chain is shown here with its context. It was cDNA, reverse transcribed from extracted RNA, that served as the sequencing template. Only in-frame clones appear in the TCRdb table, and some are missing; sequencing was by immunoSEQ multiplex PCR. Found here are around 210,000 clones, 64% of them singletons; the top ten hold 4.2%. Treatment: oral pan-JAK inhibitor, 5-10 mg twice daily. The CDR3 contains 13 residues. CDR1 and CDR2 (germline): ENHRY, SYGVKD. Trimming removed 2 bases at V and 10 bases at J, with 12 bases between. The sample comes from a study of CD8+ T cells in alopecia areata.

V gene TRBV10-3 combines with J gene TRBJ2-1; D gene uncertain. This specimen consisted of CD4+ T cells sorted from blood, obtained at week 4, from a patient treated with tofacitinib. This TCR was sampled from a human donor with alopecia areata. This CDR3 reads CAISEGIMFEQFF. DNA for the CDR3: TGTGCCATCAGTGAGGGAATTATGTTCGAGCAGTTCTTC.